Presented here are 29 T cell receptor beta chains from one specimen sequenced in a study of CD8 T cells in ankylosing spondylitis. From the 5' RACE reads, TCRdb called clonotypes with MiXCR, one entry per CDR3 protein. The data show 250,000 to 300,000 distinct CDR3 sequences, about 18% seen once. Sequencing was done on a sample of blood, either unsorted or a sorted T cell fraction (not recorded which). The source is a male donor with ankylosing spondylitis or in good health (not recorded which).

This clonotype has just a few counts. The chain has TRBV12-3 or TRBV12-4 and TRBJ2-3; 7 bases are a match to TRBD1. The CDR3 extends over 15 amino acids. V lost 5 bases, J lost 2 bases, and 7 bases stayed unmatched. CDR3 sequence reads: CASSPRDSNTDTQYF. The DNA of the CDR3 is TGTGCCAGCAGTCCAAGGGACAGCAACACAGATACGCAGTATTTT.

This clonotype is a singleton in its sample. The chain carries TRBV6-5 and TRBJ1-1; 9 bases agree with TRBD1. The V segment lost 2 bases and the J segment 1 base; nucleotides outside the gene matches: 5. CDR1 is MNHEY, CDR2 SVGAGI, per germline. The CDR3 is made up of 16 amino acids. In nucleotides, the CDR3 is TGTGCCAGCAGTTACCGGGACAGGGCAACGAACACTGAAGCTTTCTTT. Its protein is CASSYRDRATNTEAFF.

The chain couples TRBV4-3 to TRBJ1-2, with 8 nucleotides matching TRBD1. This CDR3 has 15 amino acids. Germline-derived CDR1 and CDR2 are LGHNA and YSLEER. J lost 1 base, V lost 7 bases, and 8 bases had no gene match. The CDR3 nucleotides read TGCGCCAGCACGGGGACAGGAAGCCATAACTATGGCTACACCTTC. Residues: CASTGTGSHNYGYTF.

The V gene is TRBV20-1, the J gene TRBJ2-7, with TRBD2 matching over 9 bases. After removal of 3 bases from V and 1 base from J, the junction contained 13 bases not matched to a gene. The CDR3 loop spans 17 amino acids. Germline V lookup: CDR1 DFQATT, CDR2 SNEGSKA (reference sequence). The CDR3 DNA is TGCAGTGCTAGTTGGGAACTTAGCGGGAGTTGGTCCTACGAGCAGTACTTC. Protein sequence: CSASWELSGSWSYEQYF.

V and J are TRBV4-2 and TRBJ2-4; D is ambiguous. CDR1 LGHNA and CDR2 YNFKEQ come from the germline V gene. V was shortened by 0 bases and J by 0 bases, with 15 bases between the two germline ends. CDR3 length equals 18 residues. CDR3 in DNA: TGTGCCAGCAGCCAAGAGTTTGGAGTAGAAACAGCCAAAAACATTCAGTACTTC. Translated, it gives CASSQEFGVETAKNIQYF.

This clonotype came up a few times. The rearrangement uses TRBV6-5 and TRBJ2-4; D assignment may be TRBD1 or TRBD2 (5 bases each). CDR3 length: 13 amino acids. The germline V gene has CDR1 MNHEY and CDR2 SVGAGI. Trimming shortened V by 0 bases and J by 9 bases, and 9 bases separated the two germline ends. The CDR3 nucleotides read TGTGCCAGCAGTTACTCGGGGGACGGCATTCAGTACTTC. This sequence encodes CASSYSGDGIQYF.

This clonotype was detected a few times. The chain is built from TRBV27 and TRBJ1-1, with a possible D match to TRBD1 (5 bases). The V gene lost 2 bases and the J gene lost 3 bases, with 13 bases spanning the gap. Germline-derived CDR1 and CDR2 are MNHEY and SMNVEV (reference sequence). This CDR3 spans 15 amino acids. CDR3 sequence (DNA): TGTGCCAGCAGTTTACCCCCGGGGGGGGACACTGAAGCTTTCTTT. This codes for CASSLPPGGDTEAFF.

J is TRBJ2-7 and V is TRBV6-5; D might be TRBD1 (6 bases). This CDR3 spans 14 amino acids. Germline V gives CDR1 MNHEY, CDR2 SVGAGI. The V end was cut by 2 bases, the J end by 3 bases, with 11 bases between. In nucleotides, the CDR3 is TGTGCCAGCAGTTACGACAGGACGAACTACGAGCAGTACTTC. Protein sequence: CASSYDRTNYEQYF.

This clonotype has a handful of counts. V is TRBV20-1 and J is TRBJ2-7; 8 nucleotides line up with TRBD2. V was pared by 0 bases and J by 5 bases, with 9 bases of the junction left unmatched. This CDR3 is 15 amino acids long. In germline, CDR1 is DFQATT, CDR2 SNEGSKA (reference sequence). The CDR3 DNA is TGCAGTGCTAGAGATCTTAAGACTAGCGTCCACGAGCAGTACTTC. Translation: CSARDLKTSVHEQYF.

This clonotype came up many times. Here the CDR3 reads CASSQDGQGSGEKLFF. CDR3 in DNA: TGCGCCAGCAGCCAAGATGGTCAGGGGAGTGGCGAAAAACTGTTTTTT. The chain couples TRBV4-3 to TRBJ1-4; a possible D gene is TRBD1 (6 bases). V gave up 0 bases and J gave up 8 bases, with 16 bases separating them. CDR3 length: 16 amino acids. Per germline, CDR1 LGHNA and CDR2 YSLEER.

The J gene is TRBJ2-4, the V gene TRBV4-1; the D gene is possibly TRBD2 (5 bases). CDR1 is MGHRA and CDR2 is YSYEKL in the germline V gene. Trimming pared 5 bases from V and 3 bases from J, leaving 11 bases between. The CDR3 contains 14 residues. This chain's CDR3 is CASSTGEGKNIQYF. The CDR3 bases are TGCGCCAGCAGCACCGGAGAGGGCAAAAACATTCAGTACTTC.

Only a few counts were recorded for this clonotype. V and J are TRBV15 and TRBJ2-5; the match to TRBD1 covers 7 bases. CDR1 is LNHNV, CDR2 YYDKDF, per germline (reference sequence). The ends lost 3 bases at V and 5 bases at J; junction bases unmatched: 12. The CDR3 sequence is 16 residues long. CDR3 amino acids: CATSSLGQARVETQYF. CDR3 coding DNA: TGTGCCACCAGCAGCCTAGGACAGGCCCGTGTGGAGACCCAGTACTTC.

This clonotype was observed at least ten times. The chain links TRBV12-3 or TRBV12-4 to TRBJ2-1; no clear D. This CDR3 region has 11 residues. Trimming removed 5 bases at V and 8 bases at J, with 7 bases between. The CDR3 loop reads CASSTFHEQFF. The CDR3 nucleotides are TGTGCCAGCAGTACTTTCCATGAGCAGTTCTTC.

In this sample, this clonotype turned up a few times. The CDR3 DNA sequence: TGTGCCAGCAGGCTGGCAGGGGGCGCAGATACGCAGTATTTT. Residues: CASRLAGGADTQYF. This chain uses TRBV6-1 with TRBJ2-3, with 8 bases fitting TRBD1. Germline V CDR1 and CDR2: MNHNS, SASEGT. The J segment lost 4 bases and the V segment lost 6 bases, leaving 6 bases of the junction unmatched. The CDR3 is 14 amino acids.

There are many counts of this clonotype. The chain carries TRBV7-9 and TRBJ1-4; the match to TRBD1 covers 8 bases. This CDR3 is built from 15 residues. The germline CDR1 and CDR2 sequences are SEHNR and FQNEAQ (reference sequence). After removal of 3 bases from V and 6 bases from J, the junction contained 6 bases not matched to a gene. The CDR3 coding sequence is TGTGCCAGCAGCTTCCTCAGGGGGCTGGATGAAAAACTGTTTTTT. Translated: CASSFLRGLDEKLFF.

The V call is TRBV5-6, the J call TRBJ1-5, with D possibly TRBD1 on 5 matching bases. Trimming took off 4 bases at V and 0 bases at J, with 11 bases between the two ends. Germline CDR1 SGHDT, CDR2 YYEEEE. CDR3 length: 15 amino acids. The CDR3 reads CASSLGRGSNQPQHF. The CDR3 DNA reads TGTGCCAGCAGCCTCGGGAGGGGTAGCAATCAGCCCCAGCATTTT.

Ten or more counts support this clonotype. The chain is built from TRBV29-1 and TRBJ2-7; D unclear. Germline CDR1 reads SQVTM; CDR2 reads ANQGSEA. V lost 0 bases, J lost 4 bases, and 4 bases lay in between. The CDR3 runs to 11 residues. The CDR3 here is CSVEEGYEQYF. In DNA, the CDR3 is TGCAGCGTTGAAGAAGGATACGAGCAGTACTTC.

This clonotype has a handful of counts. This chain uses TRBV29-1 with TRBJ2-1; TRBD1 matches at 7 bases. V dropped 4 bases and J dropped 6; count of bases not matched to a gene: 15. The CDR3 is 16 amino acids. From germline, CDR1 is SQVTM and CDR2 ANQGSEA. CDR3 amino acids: CSVGVIPGQNSNEQFF. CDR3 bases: TGCAGCGTTGGCGTAATTCCGGGACAGAATTCCAATGAGCAGTTCTTC.

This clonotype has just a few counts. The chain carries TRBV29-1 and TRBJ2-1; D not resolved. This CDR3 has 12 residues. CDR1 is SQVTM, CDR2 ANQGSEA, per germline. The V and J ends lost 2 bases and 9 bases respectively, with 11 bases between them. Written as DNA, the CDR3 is TGCAGCGTTGAATTCGTGGACGGTGAGCAGTTCTTC. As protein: CSVEFVDGEQFF.

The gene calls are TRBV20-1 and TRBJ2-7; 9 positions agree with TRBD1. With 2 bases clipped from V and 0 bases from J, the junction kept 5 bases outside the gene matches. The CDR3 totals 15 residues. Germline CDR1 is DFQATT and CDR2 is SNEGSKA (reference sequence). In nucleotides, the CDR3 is TGCAGTGCTAGAAAGGACAGGGGAAGCTCCTACGAGCAGTACTTC. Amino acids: CSARKDRGSSYEQYF.

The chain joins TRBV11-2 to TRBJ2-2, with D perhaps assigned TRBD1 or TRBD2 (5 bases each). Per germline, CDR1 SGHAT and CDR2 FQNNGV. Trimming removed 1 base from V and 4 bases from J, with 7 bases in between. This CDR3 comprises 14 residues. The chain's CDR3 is CASSLVRGTGELFF. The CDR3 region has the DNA TGTGCCAGCAGCTTAGTGAGGGGCACCGGGGAGCTGTTTTTT.

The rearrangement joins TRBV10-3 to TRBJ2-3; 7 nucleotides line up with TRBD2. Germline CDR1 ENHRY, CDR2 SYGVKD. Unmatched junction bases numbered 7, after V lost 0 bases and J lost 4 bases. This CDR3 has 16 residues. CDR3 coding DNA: TGTGCCATCAGTGAGTCTGGGGGGGAGTCAGCAGATACGCAGTATTTT. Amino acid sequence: CAISESGGESADTQYF.

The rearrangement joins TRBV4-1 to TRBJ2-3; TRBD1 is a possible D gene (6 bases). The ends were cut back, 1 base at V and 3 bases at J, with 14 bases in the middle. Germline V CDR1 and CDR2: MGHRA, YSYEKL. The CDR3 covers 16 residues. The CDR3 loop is CASSQVGAVPTDTQYF. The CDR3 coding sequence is TGCGCCAGCAGCCAAGTGGGGGCCGTCCCAACAGATACGCAGTATTTT.

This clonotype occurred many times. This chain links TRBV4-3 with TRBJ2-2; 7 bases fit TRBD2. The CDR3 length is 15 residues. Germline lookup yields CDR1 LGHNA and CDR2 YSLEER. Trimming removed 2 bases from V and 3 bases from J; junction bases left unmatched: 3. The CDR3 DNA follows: TGCGCCAGCAGCCAACGGACTAGACACACCGGGGAGCTGTTTTTT. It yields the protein CASSQRTRHTGELFF.

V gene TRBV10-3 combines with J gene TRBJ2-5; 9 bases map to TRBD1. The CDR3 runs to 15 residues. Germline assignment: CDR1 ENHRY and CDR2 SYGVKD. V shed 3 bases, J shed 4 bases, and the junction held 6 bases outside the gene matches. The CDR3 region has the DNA TGTGCCATCAGTGACCCGGGACAGGGCAGAGAGACCCAGTACTTC. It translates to CAISDPGQGRETQYF.

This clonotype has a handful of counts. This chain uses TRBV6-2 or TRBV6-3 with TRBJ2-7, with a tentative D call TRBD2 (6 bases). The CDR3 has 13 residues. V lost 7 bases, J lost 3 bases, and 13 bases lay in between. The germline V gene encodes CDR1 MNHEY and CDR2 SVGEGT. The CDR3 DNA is TGTGCCAGCACTCAGGGTAGCGGCTACGAGCAGTACTTC. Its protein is CASTQGSGYEQYF.

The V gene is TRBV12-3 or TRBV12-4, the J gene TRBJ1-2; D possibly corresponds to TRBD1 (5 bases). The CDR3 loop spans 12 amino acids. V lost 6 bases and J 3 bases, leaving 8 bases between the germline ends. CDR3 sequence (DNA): TGTGCCAGCAGGGGGACTTACTATGGCTACACCTTC. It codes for CASRGTYYGYTF.

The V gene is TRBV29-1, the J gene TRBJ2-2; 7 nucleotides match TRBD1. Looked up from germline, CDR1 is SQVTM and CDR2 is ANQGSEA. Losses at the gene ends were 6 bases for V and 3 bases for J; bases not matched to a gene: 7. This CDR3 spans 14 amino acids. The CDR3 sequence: CSVAPTGYTGELFF. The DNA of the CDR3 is TGCAGCGTCGCACCGACAGGGTACACCGGGGAGCTGTTTTTT.

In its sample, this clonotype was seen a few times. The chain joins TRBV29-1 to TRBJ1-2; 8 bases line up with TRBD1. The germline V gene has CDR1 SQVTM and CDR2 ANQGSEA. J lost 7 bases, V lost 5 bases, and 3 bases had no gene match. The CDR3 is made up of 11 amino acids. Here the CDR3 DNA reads TGCAGCGTTCAGGGGGCGCTTGGCTACACCTTC. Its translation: CSVQGALGYTF.